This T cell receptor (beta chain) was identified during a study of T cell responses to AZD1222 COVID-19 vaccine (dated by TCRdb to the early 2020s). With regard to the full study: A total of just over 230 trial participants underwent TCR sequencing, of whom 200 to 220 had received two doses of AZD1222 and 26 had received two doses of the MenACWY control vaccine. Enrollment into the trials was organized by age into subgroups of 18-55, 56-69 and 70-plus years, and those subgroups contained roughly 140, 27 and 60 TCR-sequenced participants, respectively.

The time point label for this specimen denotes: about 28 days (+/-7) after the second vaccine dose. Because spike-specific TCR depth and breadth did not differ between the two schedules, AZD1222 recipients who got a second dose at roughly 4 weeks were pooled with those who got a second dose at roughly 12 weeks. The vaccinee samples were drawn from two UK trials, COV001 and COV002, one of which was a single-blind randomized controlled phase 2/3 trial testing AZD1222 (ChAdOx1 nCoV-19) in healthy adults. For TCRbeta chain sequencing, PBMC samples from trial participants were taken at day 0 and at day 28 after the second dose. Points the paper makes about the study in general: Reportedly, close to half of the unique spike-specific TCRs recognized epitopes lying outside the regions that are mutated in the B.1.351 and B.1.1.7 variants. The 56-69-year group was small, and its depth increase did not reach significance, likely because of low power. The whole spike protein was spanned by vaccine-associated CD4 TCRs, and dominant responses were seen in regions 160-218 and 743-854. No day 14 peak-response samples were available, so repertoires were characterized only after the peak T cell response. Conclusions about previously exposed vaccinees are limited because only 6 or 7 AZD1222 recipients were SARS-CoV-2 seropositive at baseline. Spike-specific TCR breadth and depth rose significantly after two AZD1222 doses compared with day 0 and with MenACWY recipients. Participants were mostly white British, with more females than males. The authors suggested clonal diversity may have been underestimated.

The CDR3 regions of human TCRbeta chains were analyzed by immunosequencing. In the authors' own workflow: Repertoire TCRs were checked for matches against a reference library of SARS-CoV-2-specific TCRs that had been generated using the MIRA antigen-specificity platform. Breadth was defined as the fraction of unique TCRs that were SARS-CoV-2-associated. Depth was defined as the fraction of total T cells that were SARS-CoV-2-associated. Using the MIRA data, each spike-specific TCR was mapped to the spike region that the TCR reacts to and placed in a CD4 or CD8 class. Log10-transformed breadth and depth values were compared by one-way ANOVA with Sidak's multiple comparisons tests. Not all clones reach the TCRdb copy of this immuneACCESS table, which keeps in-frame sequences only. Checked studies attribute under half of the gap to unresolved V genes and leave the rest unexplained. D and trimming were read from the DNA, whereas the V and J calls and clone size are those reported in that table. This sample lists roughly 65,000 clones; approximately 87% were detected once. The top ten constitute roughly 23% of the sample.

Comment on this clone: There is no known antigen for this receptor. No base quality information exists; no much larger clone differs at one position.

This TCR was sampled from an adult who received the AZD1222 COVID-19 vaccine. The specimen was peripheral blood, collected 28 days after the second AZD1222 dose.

The nucleotide sequence is TGCGCCAGCAGCCCGGAAGGCAATCAGCCCCAGCATTTT. The resulting protein is CASSPEGNQPQHF. Recombination connected TRBV5-1 to TRBJ1-5, with the identity of the D gene unclear. Including the terminal cysteine and phenylalanine, the CDR3 comprises 13 residues. This entry keeps only the CDR3 DNA: 39 bases, framed from base 1. Trimming takes 4 bases from V and 2 bases from J, and the germline ends sit 7 bases apart. As encoded in the germline V gene, CDR1 is SGHRS while CDR2 is YFSETQ.